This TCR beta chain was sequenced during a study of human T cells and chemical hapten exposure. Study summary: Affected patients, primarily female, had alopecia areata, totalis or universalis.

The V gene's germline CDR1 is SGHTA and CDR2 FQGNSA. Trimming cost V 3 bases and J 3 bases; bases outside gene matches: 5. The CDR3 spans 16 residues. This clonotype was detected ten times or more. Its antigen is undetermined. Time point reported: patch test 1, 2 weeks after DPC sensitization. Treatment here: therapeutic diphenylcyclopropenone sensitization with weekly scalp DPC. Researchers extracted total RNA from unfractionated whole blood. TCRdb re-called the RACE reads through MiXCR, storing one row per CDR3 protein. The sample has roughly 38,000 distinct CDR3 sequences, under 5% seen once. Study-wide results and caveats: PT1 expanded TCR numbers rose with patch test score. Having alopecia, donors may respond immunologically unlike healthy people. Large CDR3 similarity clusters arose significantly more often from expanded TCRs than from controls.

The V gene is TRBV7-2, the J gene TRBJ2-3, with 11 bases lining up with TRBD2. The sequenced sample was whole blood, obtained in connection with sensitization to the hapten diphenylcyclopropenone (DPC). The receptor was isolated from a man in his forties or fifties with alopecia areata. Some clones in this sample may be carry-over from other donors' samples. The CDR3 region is CASSFTLAGVTDTQYF. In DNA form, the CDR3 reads TGTGCCAGCAGCTTCACACTAGCGGGAGTAACAGATACGCAGTATTTT.